This passage covers 12 T cell receptor beta chains from one sample sequenced in a study of T cell repertoires in cytomegalovirus infection. MiXCR, applied by TCRdb to the reads, yields one record per CDR3 protein. The sample consists of 200,000 to 250,000 distinct CDR3 sequences, roughly 22% of them appearing once. The material sequenced was CD8+ T cells from PBMCs. The receptors here all came from a human donor in good health (CMV status not recorded). Some clones in this sample may be carry-over from other donors' samples.

V usage is TRBV7-6 and J usage is TRBJ1-5; D gene unclear. There are 14 residues in the CDR3. V lost 5 bases and J lost 10, with 18 bases in between. The germline V gene has CDR1 SGHVS and CDR2 FNYEAQ. The CDR3 sequence: CASSTGPQLGPQHF. Here the CDR3 DNA reads TGTGCCAGCAGCACCGGGCCGCAGTTGGGACCCCAGCATTTT.

Notes on this clonotype: The junction departs from germline at one end; a sequencing error may be responsible. The chain employs TRBV30 and TRBJ2-2; D remains unclear. The CDR3 is 12 residues long. CDR1 is GTSNPN and CDR2 is SVGIG in the germline V gene (reference sequence). The CDR3, as DNA: TGTGCCTGGAGAGGAAACACCAGGGAGCTGTTTTTT. Its translation is CAWRGNTRELFF.

In this sample, this clonotype turned up a few times. V gene TRBV20-1 combines with J gene TRBJ2-3; weak D call: TRBD2 (6 bases). V dropped 0 bases and J dropped 4 bases, with 11 bases sitting between them. Germline V CDR1 and CDR2: DFQATT, SNEGSKA (reference sequence). The CDR3 has 14 residues. CDR3 sequence reads: CSAREGGVADTQYF. The DNA for the CDR3 is TGCAGTGCTAGAGAGGGCGGGGTGGCAGATACGCAGTATTTT.

This clonotype was counted a single time. The rearrangement uses TRBV14 and TRBJ2-5; 7 bases are shared with TRBD1. J gave up 4 bases and V 2 bases, and 16 bases lay outside the gene matches. The length of the CDR3 is 18 residues. Germline V lookup: CDR1 SGHDN, CDR2 FVKESK. The CDR3 nucleotides read TGTGCCAGCAGCCAATTCTCCTCCGGGACAGACATCGGAGAGACCCAGTACTTC. It codes for CASSQFSSGTDIGETQYF.

In this sample, this clonotype turned up many times. The J gene is TRBJ2-7, the V gene TRBV7-2; D unclear. Germline lookup yields CDR1 SGHTA and CDR2 FQGNSA. This CDR3 has 14 residues. V was pared by 1 base and J by 1 base, with 8 bases between. The CDR3 region has the DNA TGTGCCAGCAGCTTAGGGGTCATTTCCTACGAGCAGTACTTC. Encoded protein: CASSLGVISYEQYF.

The sample holds many counts of this clonotype. The V gene is TRBV7-8, the J gene TRBJ2-3, with 12 bases that match TRBD2. The J segment lost 5 bases and the V segment lost 3 bases, leaving 6 bases of the junction unmatched. Germline V gene lookup returns CDR1 SGHVS and CDR2 FQNEAQ. The CDR3 has 16 amino acids. The CDR3 sequence: CASSLVTSGGRDTQYF. Here the CDR3 DNA reads TGTGCCAGCAGCTTGGTGACTAGCGGGGGCAGAGATACGCAGTATTTT. Full variable domain (outside the CDR3, taken from reference TRBV7-8 and TRBJ2-3): GAGVSQSPRYKVAKRGQDVALRCDPISGHVSLFWYQQALGQGPEFLTYFQNEAQLDKSGLPSDRFFAERPEGSVSTLKIQRTQQEDSAVYLCASSLVTSGGRDTQYFGPGTRLTVL.

The CDR3 loop reads CASHNSPPEQFF. CDR3 nucleotide sequence: TGTGCCAGCCATAATTCGCCGCCCGAGCAGTTCTTC. The chain combines TRBV7-9 with TRBJ2-1; D uncertain. The CDR3 is 12 amino acids. The V and J ends lost 8 bases and 10 bases respectively, with 15 bases between them. Germline V lookup: CDR1 SEHNR, CDR2 FQNEAQ (reference sequence).

This clonotype came up a few times. The chain carries TRBV29-1 and TRBJ2-5; D is unresolved. V was shortened by 5 bases and J by 2 bases, with 12 bases between the two germline ends. CDR1 is SQVTM, CDR2 ANQGSEA, per germline. The CDR3 is made up of 13 amino acids. The CDR3 loop is CSVPTGFQETQYF. The CDR3 nucleotides are TGCAGCGTTCCTACCGGGTTTCAAGAGACCCAGTACTTC.

The table lists this clonotype with many counts. The chain is built from TRBV7-8 and TRBJ1-2; D is unresolved. This CDR3 has 14 amino acids. CDR1 SGHVS and CDR2 FQNEAQ come from the germline V gene. Between the trimmed V and J ends, which lost 7 bases and 2 bases, there was a span of 14 bases. The CDR3 DNA sequence: TGTGCCAGCACCTATTTTGACGGCAACTATGGCTACACCTTC. This translates into CASTYFDGNYGYTF.

This clonotype turned up a few times. The chain combines TRBV7-3 with TRBJ1-2; D call uncertain. Germline CDR1 is SGHTA and CDR2 is FQGTGA. The V gene lost 4 bases and the J gene lost 7 bases, with 13 bases spanning the gap. This CDR3 comprises 13 residues. The CDR3, as DNA: TGTGCCAGCAGCTGGCCCGAAGGTCGTGGCTACACCTTC. Residues: CASSWPEGRGYTF.

This rearrangement joins TRBV20-1 to TRBJ2-2; D gene uncertain. The V gene lost 6 bases and the J gene lost 4 bases, with 12 bases spanning the gap. Per germline, CDR1 DFQATT and CDR2 SNEGSKA (reference sequence). CDR3 length equals 13 residues. The CDR3 loop reads CSATDAGTGELFF. CDR3 nucleotides: TGCAGTGCCACCGACGCCGGCACCGGGGAGCTGTTTTTT.

This clonotype was seen at least ten times. The chain combines TRBV11-2 with TRBJ2-7, with D perhaps TRBD2 (5 bases). The germline V gene encodes CDR1 SGHAT and CDR2 FQNNGV. The CDR3 totals 14 residues. Deletions cut 1 base from V and 0 bases from J, with 7 bases between. This CDR3 is CASSLGGSSYEQYF. The CDR3 DNA reads as TGTGCCAGCAGCTTAGGTGGGAGCTCCTACGAGCAGTACTTC. Looking up the rest from reference TRBV11-2 and TRBJ2-7 gives the full variable domain: EAGVAQSPRYKIIEKRQSVAFWCNPISGHATLYWYQQILGQGPKLLIQFQNNGVVDDSQLPKDRFSAERLKGVDSTLKIQPAKLEDSAVYLCASSLGGSSYEQYFGPGTRLTVT.